This passage covers 19 T cell receptor beta chains from one sample sequenced in a study of blood T cell repertoires in COVID-19. Clones were sequenced by immunoSEQ multiplex PCR, and TCRdb holds only the in-frame ones, with some missing. The sample records roughly 230,000 clones, around 80% being singletons. Sequencing was performed on peripheral blood. These receptors all come from a man aged 35 to 55 with active or convalescent COVID-19.

The rearrangement uses TRBV15 and TRBJ2-1, with a weak D call TRBD2 (5 bases). Trimming cost V 2 bases and J 9 bases, with 11 bases left between them. There are 13 residues in the CDR3. CDR1 LNHNV and CDR2 YYDKDF come from the germline V gene (reference sequence). For the CDR3, the DNA is TGTGCCACCAGCAGATCGAGGGTGAGTGAGCAGTTCTTC. It translates to CATSRSRVSEQFF.

This CDR3 is CASTGGATQYF. CDR3 nucleotides: TGTGCCAGCACAGGTGGTGCGACGCAGTATTTT. V usage is TRBV6-5 and J usage is TRBJ2-3, with D uncertain. The CDR3 contains 11 residues. Germline lookup yields CDR1 MNHEY and CDR2 SVGAGI. Trimming left V 7 bases short and J 9 bases short, with 11 bases between.

The chain employs TRBV9 and TRBJ2-3; 13 nucleotides match TRBD2. There are 18 residues in the CDR3. In germline, CDR1 is SGDLS, CDR2 YYNGEE. The ends lost 2 bases at V and 7 bases at J; junction bases unmatched: 13. CDR3 protein: CASSVLFSGTSGKYTQYF. The CDR3 DNA reads TGTGCCAGCAGCGTCCTCTTCTCCGGGACTAGCGGGAAATATACGCAGTATTTT.

This clone was detected only once. The rearrangement joins TRBV11-3 to TRBJ2-3; D possibly corresponds to TRBD2 (5 bases). CDR1 SGHNT and CDR2 YENEEA come from the germline V gene. The CDR3 is 14 residues long. The V and J ends lost 1 base and 4 bases respectively, with 9 bases between them. CDR3 residues: CASSLAPGSDTQYF. The CDR3 nucleotides are TGTGCCAGCAGCTTAGCGCCGGGGTCAGATACGCAGTATTTT.

The sample holds one count of this clone. The rearrangement joins TRBV4-2 to TRBJ2-5; D is unresolved. This CDR3 region has 12 residues. In germline, CDR1 is LGHNA, CDR2 YNFKEQ. The V and J ends lost 0 bases and 5 bases respectively, with 4 bases between them. The CDR3 DNA sequence: TGTGCCAGCAGCCAAGATATGGAGACCCAGTACTTC. Translated: CASSQDMETQYF.

The chain recombines TRBV5-1 with TRBJ1-1, with 9 bases that match TRBD1. The CDR3 is made up of 14 amino acids. Germline V gene data show CDR1 as SGHRS and CDR2 as YFSETQ. V lost 4 bases and J lost 4; bases outside the gene matches: 5. CDR3 nucleotide sequence: TGCGCCAGCAGCCAAGGGACAGGGACCACTGAAGCTTTCTTT. It codes for CASSQGTGTTEAFF.

The sample holds a few counts of this clone. V usage is TRBV11-2 and J usage is TRBJ1-2; D is possibly TRBD1 (5 bases). Germline V gene lookup returns CDR1 SGHAT and CDR2 FQNNGV. V lost 4 bases, J lost 3 bases, and 15 bases lay in between. The CDR3 runs to 15 residues. CDR3: CASSSRDSPYYGYTF. CDR3 nucleotides: TGTGCCAGCAGCTCACGCGACAGCCCTTACTATGGCTACACCTTC.

This clone was seen only a few times. This chain joins TRBV11-2 and TRBJ2-5; 10 bases map to TRBD1. Germline trimming cut 5 bases from V and 7 bases from J; bases unmatched to any gene: 7. CDR3 length equals 14 residues. CDR1 is SGHAT and CDR2 is FQNNGV in the germline V gene. The CDR3 DNA reads TGTGCCAGCAGCACACGGGACAGGGGAGGGACCCAGTACTTC. Translating it yields CASSTRDRGGTQYF.

This clone appeared a single time. The chain employs TRBV5-1 and TRBJ1-3; D is ambiguous. V lost 4 bases and J lost 0, with 11 bases in between. This CDR3 contains 15 residues. The V gene's germline CDR1 is SGHRS and CDR2 YFSETQ. In nucleotides, the CDR3 is TGCGCCAGCAGCCCGGGCGGGGTCTCTGGAAACACCATATATTTT. This gives the protein CASSPGGVSGNTIYF. Full variable domain (remainder filled in from reference TRBV5-1 and TRBJ1-3): KAGVTQTPRYLIKTRGQQVTLSCSPISGHRSVSWYQQTPGQGLQFLFEYFSETQRNKGNFPGRFSGRQFSNSRSEMNVSTLELGDSALYLCASSPGGVSGNTIYFGEGSWLTVV.

This chain joins TRBV29-1 and TRBJ1-1; D perhaps matches TRBD1 (5 bases). This CDR3 has 13 residues. V lost 1 base, J lost 6 bases, and 12 bases lay in between. From germline, CDR1 is SQVTM and CDR2 ANQGSEA. The CDR3 protein is CSVEASAGAEAFF. CDR3 nucleotide sequence: TGCAGCGTTGAAGCCTCGGCGGGGGCTGAAGCTTTCTTT.

The rearrangement joins TRBV11-2 to TRBJ2-7; no reliable D call. The V and J ends lost 0 bases and 0 bases respectively, with 9 bases between them. Germline-derived CDR1 and CDR2 are SGHAT and FQNNGV. The CDR3 has 15 residues. The CDR3 DNA follows: TGTGCCAGCAGCTTAGATCAGACTCACTCCTACGAGCAGTACTTC. Translated: CASSLDQTHSYEQYF. The entire variable domain, with the rest obtained from reference TRBV11-2 and TRBJ2-7, is as follows: EAGVAQSPRYKIIEKRQSVAFWCNPISGHATLYWYQQILGQGPKLLIQFQNNGVVDDSQLPKDRFSAERLKGVDSTLKIQPAKLEDSAVYLCASSLDQTHSYEQYFGPGTRLTVT.

The chain is built from TRBV27 and TRBJ2-2; 7 bases match TRBD1. V lost 4 bases to trimming and J lost 0 bases; unmatched junction nucleotides: 5. Per the germline V gene, CDR1 is MNHEY and CDR2 is SMNVEV (reference sequence). The CDR3 covers 16 residues. CDR3 amino acids: CASSSQTGPNTGELFF. CDR3 DNA: TGTGCCAGCAGTTCGCAGACAGGGCCGAACACCGGGGAGCTGTTTTTT.

This clone was detected only a few times. The chain couples TRBV10-3 to TRBJ2-1; 7 bases are a match to TRBD2. Germline V gene data show CDR1 as ENHRY and CDR2 as SYGVKD. V shed 7 bases, J shed 0 bases, and the junction held 3 bases outside the gene matches. The CDR3 runs to 14 residues. The CDR3 sequence is CAITSGSSYNEQFF. The DNA of the CDR3 is TGTGCCATCACTAGCGGTAGCTCCTACAATGAGCAGTTCTTC.

This clone has only one observation. CDR3 in amino acids: CASSQDTTSTDTQYF. As DNA, the CDR3 is TGTGCCAGCAGCCAAGATACCACTAGCACAGATACGCAGTATTTT. V is TRBV3-1 (or the pseudogene TRBV3-2) and J is TRBJ2-3; no definite D call. The V gene's germline CDR1 is LGHDT and CDR2 YNNKEL (reference sequence). This CDR3 is built from 15 residues. V lost 0 bases and J 0 bases, leaving 7 bases between the germline ends.

The chain combines TRBV27 with TRBJ1-6; no reliable D call. Germline CDR1 and CDR2: MNHEY and SMNVEV (reference sequence). This CDR3 region has 15 residues. Trimming removed 8 bases from V and 0 bases from J, with 11 bases in between. CDR3 protein: CASQTVRSYNSPLHF. CDR3 DNA sequence: TGTGCCAGCCAAACAGTGCGCTCCTATAATTCACCCCTCCACTTT.

This clone showed up just once. V and J are TRBV9 and TRBJ2-6, with no clear D. The CDR3 sequence is 13 residues long. Trimming shortened V by 3 bases and J by 4 bases, and 5 bases separated the two germline ends. The V gene's germline CDR1 is SGDLS and CDR2 YYNGEE. The CDR3 nucleotides read TGTGCCAGCAGCGCACAGGGGGCCAACGTCCTGACTTTC. This translates into CASSAQGANVLTF.

This chain joins TRBV18 and TRBJ2-1; 8 bases agree with TRBD2. J gave up 7 bases and V 6 bases, and 11 bases lay outside the gene matches. Germline V gene sequence: CDR1 KGHSH, CDR2 LQKENI. The CDR3 consists of 15 residues. CDR3 loop: CASSPLDGGANEQFF. DNA for the CDR3: TGTGCCAGCTCCCCCCTGGACGGGGGGGCAAATGAGCAGTTCTTC.

In the case of this clone: A much larger clone differs from this one at a single base, so this may be a read error. V and J are TRBV4-2 and TRBJ1-4; 9 bases are a match to TRBD1. The CDR3 has 14 amino acids. The trim removed 3 bases at V and 7 bases at J, leaving 3 bases unmatched. The germline gives CDR1 LGHNA, CDR2 YNFKEQ. DNA of the CDR3: TGTGCCAGCAGCCAGGGACAGGGTGGTGAAAAACTGTTTTTT. Encoded protein: CASSQGQGGEKLFF.

This clone came up many times. CDR3 DNA sequence: TGTGCCAGCAGCTCCGGGACAGGGACCCGCGTTGTGGACACCGGGGAGCTGTTTTTT. Its translation: CASSSGTGTRVVDTGELFF. The chain uses TRBV5-6 and TRBJ2-2; TRBD1 matches 9 bases. Germline V gives CDR1 SGHDT, CDR2 YYEEEE. Germline trimming cut 3 bases from V and 3 bases from J; bases unmatched to any gene: 15. The CDR3 contains 19 residues. The variable domain in full, completed from reference TRBV5-6 and TRBJ2-2, reads DAGVTQSPTHLIKTRGQQVTLRCSPKSGHDTVSWYQQALGQGPQFIFQYYEEEERQRGNFPDRFSGHQFPNYSSELNVNALLLGDSALYLCASSSGTGTRVVDTGELFFGEGSRLTVL.